One sample yielded the 30 T cell receptor beta chains listed below, sequenced in a study of blood T cell repertoires in COVID-19. TCRdb's table, derived via immunoSEQ multiplex PCR, lists solely in-frame clones and lacks some. Of 250,000 to 300,000 clones listed, roughly 90% were seen once; the top ten hold 1.7%. Sequences were obtained from PBMCs or T cells enriched from blood (not recorded which). These receptors were taken from a woman aged 40 to 55 who had recovered from COVID-19.

The chain uses TRBV6-2 or TRBV6-3 and TRBJ2-7, with 7 bases matching TRBD2. The CDR3 length is 13 residues. The junction had 5 bases not matched to a gene; V was cut back by 6 bases and J by 3 bases. Germline lookup yields CDR1 MNHEY and CDR2 SVGEGT. Here the CDR3 DNA reads TGTGCCAGCAGCTGGGCTAGCGGCTACGAGCAGTACTTC. It translates to CASSWASGYEQYF.

Here the CDR3 DNA reads TGTGCCAGCAGCTACCGCTGGACTAGCGGGAGGTCCCAGGGGGGGCGAGAGCTGTTTTTT. Protein: CASSYRWTSGRSQGGRELFF. The V call is TRBV5-4, the J call TRBJ2-2; TRBD2 agrees at 14 bases. Germline loops: CDR1 SGHNT, CDR2 YYREEE (reference sequence). V was clipped by 3 bases and J by 11 bases; unmatched bases: 21. The CDR3 totals 20 residues. Full variable domain (outside the CDR3, taken from reference TRBV5-4 and TRBJ2-2): ETGVTQSPTHLIKTRGQQVTLRCSSQSGHNTVSWYQQALGQGPQFIFQYYREEENGRGNFPPRFSGLQFPNYSSELNVNALELDDSALYLCASSYRWTSGRSQGGRELFFGEGSRLTVL.

This sequence joins TRBV18 and TRBJ1-4, with D unclear. The CDR3 runs 14 residues. The V gene's germline CDR1 is KGHSH and CDR2 LQKENI. The germline V and J ends were trimmed by 3 bases and 7 bases, with 12 bases remaining between them. The CDR3 reads CASSPFGGSEKLFF. The CDR3 bases are TGTGCCAGCTCACCGTTTGGAGGGAGTGAAAAACTGTTTTTT. The entire variable domain, with the rest obtained from reference TRBV18 and TRBJ1-4, is as follows: NAGVMQNPRHLVRRRGQEARLRCSPMKGHSHVYWYRQLPEEGLKFMVYLQKENIIDESGMPKERFSAEFPKEGPSILRIQQVVRGDSAAYFCASSPFGGSEKLFFGSGTQLSVL.

This chain connects TRBV7-9 to TRBJ1-2; TRBD1 agrees at 9 bases. Trimming cost V 5 bases and J 7 bases; bases outside gene matches: 5. Germline V gene data show CDR1 as SEHNR and CDR2 as FQNEAQ (reference sequence). CDR3 length: 13 residues. CDR3 coding DNA: TGTGCCAGCAGCGGTACAGGGGGCGTTGGCTACACCTTC. Its translation: CASSGTGGVGYTF.

The count of this clone is one. The chain carries TRBV29-1 and TRBJ2-1; 7 bases match TRBD2. CDR1 is SQVTM, CDR2 ANQGSEA, per germline. The CDR3 contains 16 residues. With 4 bases clipped from V and 7 bases from J, the junction kept 16 bases outside the gene matches. The CDR3 protein is CSVVAGLQLGENEQFF. CDR3 coding DNA: TGCAGCGTTGTAGCGGGCCTACAACTGGGGGAGAATGAGCAGTTCTTC.

Regarding this clone: Other DNA sequences of this sample code for an identical CDR3. This rearrangement joins TRBV5-1 to TRBJ1-4; D is possibly TRBD1 (5 bases). V was trimmed by 4 bases and J by 0 bases, leaving 10 bases between them. This CDR3 is 15 amino acids long. Germline V lookup: CDR1 SGHRS, CDR2 YFSETQ. CDR3 sequence (DNA): TGCGCCAGCAGCCTAGGGGTTGCAACTAATGAAAAACTGTTTTTT. Translation gives CASSLGVATNEKLFF.

The CDR3: CASSGTSGRAEVNIQYF. The CDR3 DNA sequence: TGTGCCAGCAGCGGGACTAGCGGGAGGGCCGAAGTAAACATTCAGTACTTC. The chain recombines TRBV7-9 with TRBJ2-4; 16 positions match TRBD2. V was clipped by 5 bases and J by 6 bases; unmatched bases: 7. Germline values: CDR1 SEHNR, CDR2 FQNEAQ (reference sequence). The CDR3 is 17 residues long.

The chain joins TRBV12-3 or TRBV12-4 to TRBJ2-7; TRBD1 matches at 9 bases. The CDR3 contains 12 residues. V gave up 5 bases and J gave up 5 bases; unmatched junction bases: 1. DNA of the CDR3: TGTGCCAGCAGTCGGGACAGGGACGAGCAGTACTTC. Protein sequence: CASSRDRDEQYF.

The chain carries TRBV7-9 and TRBJ2-1; 16 bases agree with TRBD2. CDR1 and CDR2 (germline): SEHNR, FQNEAQ (reference sequence). CDR3 length equals 19 residues. V shed 4 bases and J 0 bases; nucleotides not matched to a gene: 6. The CDR3 spells CASSSGLAGGPRSYNEQFF. CDR3 DNA: TGTGCCAGCAGCTCGGGACTAGCGGGGGGGCCCCGCTCCTACAATGAGCAGTTCTTC.

The rearrangement joins TRBV5-1 to TRBJ1-1, with D uncertain. V was shortened by 3 bases and J by 1 base, with 10 bases between the two germline ends. Germline values: CDR1 SGHRS, CDR2 YFSETQ. The CDR3 covers 14 residues. The CDR3 nucleotides read TGCGCCAGCAGCTCTGACGGGAGGAACACTGAAGCTTTCTTT. It is translated as CASSSDGRNTEAFF.

The J gene is TRBJ1-6, the V gene TRBV27, with a possible D match to TRBD1 (6 bases). Germline V gene data show CDR1 as MNHEY and CDR2 as SMNVEV (reference sequence). Trimming left V 3 bases short and J 6 bases short, with 15 bases between. The CDR3 has 16 amino acids. CDR3 loop: CASSFISQGSNSPLHF. CDR3 nucleotides: TGTGCCAGCAGTTTTATTTCCCAGGGGAGTAATTCACCCCTCCACTTT.

Turning to this clone: Other DNA sequences of this sample code for an identical CDR3. The CDR3 DNA follows: TGCGCCAGCAGCTTGAGCAGACAGGGTGGCAATGAGCAGTTCTTC. It codes for CASSLSRQGGNEQFF. The genes are TRBV5-1 and TRBJ2-1; TRBD1 aligns across 7 bases. With V trimmed by 1 base and J by 6 bases, 7 bases remained unmatched. The germline CDR1 and CDR2 sequences are SGHRS and YFSETQ. The CDR3 is made up of 15 amino acids.

In DNA form, the CDR3 reads TGTGCCAGTACGAGGACTAGCGGGAATACAGATACGCAGTATTTT. Protein sequence: CASTRTSGNTDTQYF. The V call is TRBV19, the J call TRBJ2-3; 12 positions match TRBD2. Germline-derived CDR1 and CDR2 are LNHDA and SQIVND (reference sequence). Germline trimming cut 7 bases from V and 3 bases from J; bases unmatched to any gene: 5. This CDR3 contains 15 residues.

This chain uses TRBV9 with TRBJ2-3; 9 nucleotides agree with TRBD2. Trimming cost V 1 base and J 1 base; bases outside gene matches: 4. The CDR3 is made up of 16 amino acids. The germline V gene has CDR1 SGDLS and CDR2 YYNGEE. The CDR3 region is CASSVLAGDGTDTQYF. The CDR3 DNA sequence: TGTGCCAGCAGCGTATTAGCGGGGGACGGCACAGATACGCAGTATTTT.

This chain joins TRBV6-1 and TRBJ2-1, with D tentatively TRBD2 (6 bases). This CDR3 has 16 residues. In germline, CDR1 is MNHNS, CDR2 SASEGT. The V gene lost 1 base and the J gene lost 8 bases, with 18 bases spanning the gap. The CDR3 nucleotides read TGTGCCAGCAGTGAAGGCTTGGGACTCCCCTTGGATGAGCAGTTCTTC. Translating gives CASSEGLGLPLDEQFF.

This chain connects TRBV7-2 to TRBJ2-1; 14 bases map to TRBD2. Germline trimming cut 1 base from V and 8 bases from J; bases unmatched to any gene: 1. Germline assignment: CDR1 SGHTA and CDR2 FQGNSA. This CDR3 has 15 amino acids. The CDR3 spells CASSLGTSGRYEQFF. The CDR3 DNA reads as TGTGCCAGCAGCTTAGGGACTAGCGGGAGGTATGAGCAGTTCTTC. The variable domain in full, with the rest retrieved from reference TRBV7-2 and TRBJ2-1, is GAGVSQSPSNKVTEKGKDVELRCDPISGHTALYWYRQSLGQGLEFLIYFQGNSAPDKSGLPSDRFSAERTGGSVSTLTIQRTQQEDSAVYLCASSLGTSGRYEQFFGPGTRLTVL.

The chain carries TRBV7-9 and TRBJ2-3; 9 bases fit TRBD2. With 2 bases clipped from V and 2 bases from J, the junction kept 5 bases outside the gene matches. Germline lookup yields CDR1 SEHNR and CDR2 FQNEAQ (reference sequence). The CDR3 loop spans 16 amino acids. This CDR3 reads CASSLNSGGFTDTQYF. As DNA, the CDR3 is TGTGCCAGCAGCTTAAATAGCGGGGGCTTCACAGATACGCAGTATTTT.

This clone is a singleton in its sample. The genes are TRBV2 and TRBJ1-1; D possibly corresponds to TRBD1 (6 bases). The length of the CDR3 is 14 residues. CDR1 is SNHLY and CDR2 is FYNNEI in the germline V gene. V lost 5 bases to trimming and J lost 1 base, with 11 bases between them. CDR3 in amino acids: CASSPRTENTEAFF. The CDR3 bases are TGTGCCAGCAGTCCCCGGACAGAGAACACTGAAGCTTTCTTT.

The chain employs TRBV10-3 and TRBJ1-2; D perhaps matches TRBD1 (6 bases). The germline gives CDR1 ENHRY, CDR2 SYGVKD. V was clipped by 11 bases and J by 8 bases, with 27 bases between them. The CDR3 runs to 15 residues. For the CDR3, the DNA is TGTGCCCTCACCGGGCCCTTCTTACAGGGTGAAGGCTACACCTTC. This sequence encodes CALTGPFLQGEGYTF.

This clone was seen just once. This chain links TRBV9 with TRBJ1-1; TRBD1 aligns across 10 bases. V trimming: 4 bases; J trimming: 4 bases; junction bases outside the gene matches: 10. Germline CDR1 SGDLS, CDR2 YYNGEE. The CDR3 spans 16 residues. For the CDR3, the DNA is TGTGCCAGCAGCCCAGGGGCCGGGACAGGGGCCACTGAAGCTTTCTTT. It specifies CASSPGAGTGATEAFF.

The V and J genes are TRBV5-4 and TRBJ1-6, with D maybe TRBD1 (5 bases). The CDR3 has 14 residues. Trimming took 2 bases from V and 10 from J, leaving 13 bases between them. Germline-derived CDR1 and CDR2 are SGHNT and YYREEE (reference sequence). CDR3 DNA: TGTGCCAGCAGCTTCAACGGGGGTGACTCACCCCTCCACTTT. It encodes CASSFNGGDSPLHF.

J is TRBJ1-2 and V is TRBV5-4; 8 bases align to TRBD1. V lost 2 bases to trimming and J lost 7 bases; unmatched junction nucleotides: 4. Germline CDR1 is SGHNT and CDR2 is YYREEE (reference sequence). This CDR3 region has 13 residues. In DNA form, the CDR3 reads TGTGCCAGCAGCTTTCCGGGACAGGTTGGCTACACCTTC. It yields the protein CASSFPGQVGYTF.

This chain links TRBV5-6 with TRBJ1-1; TRBD1 might be the D (6 bases). V was pared by 4 bases and J by 4 bases, with 14 bases between. The V gene's germline CDR1 is SGHDT and CDR2 YYEEEE. The CDR3 runs 14 residues. CDR3 protein: CASSPTTGSTEAFF. The CDR3 DNA is TGTGCCAGCAGCCCAACCACAGGGAGCACTGAAGCTTTCTTT.

The chain links TRBV11-3 to TRBJ2-7; no reliable D call. The ends were cut back, 3 bases at V and 2 bases at J, with 8 bases in the middle. In germline, CDR1 is SGHNT, CDR2 YENEEA. This CDR3 spans 13 amino acids. The CDR3 sequence: CASSFKQTYEQYF. DNA for the CDR3: TGTGCCAGCAGCTTCAAACAGACCTACGAGCAGTACTTC.

The V call is TRBV4-2, the J call TRBJ2-3; maybe TRBD2 (6 bases). V lost 7 bases and J lost 0, with 14 bases in between. CDR1 and CDR2 (germline): LGHNA, YNFKEQ. The CDR3 is 15 residues long. CDR3 region: CASTPLGTSTDTQYF. The CDR3 DNA follows: TGTGCCAGCACCCCGTTAGGGACTAGCACAGATACGCAGTATTTT.

Comment on this clone: The junction shows a germline mismatch at one end, possibly a read error. The V call is TRBV2, the J call TRBJ2-7, with D possibly TRBD2 on 5 matching bases. CDR1 SNHLY and CDR2 FYNNEI come from the germline V gene. The CDR3 runs 14 residues. The CDR3 region has the DNA TGTGCCAGCAGCGAAGACTACTCCAGCTACGAGCAGTACTTC. Protein product: CASSEDYSSYEQYF.

This chain links TRBV9 with TRBJ2-1, with D possibly being TRBD2 (6 bases). This CDR3 has 15 residues. Germline lookup yields CDR1 SGDLS and CDR2 YYNGEE. V lost 3 bases and J lost 0, with 10 bases in between. The CDR3 region has the DNA TGTGCCAGCAGCGGCGAGGGAGGCTCCTACAATGAGCAGTTCTTC. Translation gives CASSGEGGSYNEQFF.

This chain links TRBV9 with TRBJ1-2, with a weak D call TRBD1 (5 bases). Trimming took 4 bases from V and 4 from J, leaving 26 bases between them. The CDR3 runs 18 residues. Germline CDR1 reads SGDLS; CDR2 reads YYNGEE. The CDR3: CASSSYSGHLYGLYGYTF. In nucleotides, the CDR3 is TGTGCCAGCAGCTCATATAGTGGACACCTCTATGGCCTCTATGGCTACACCTTC.

V is TRBV15 and J is TRBJ2-2, with 13 bases aligning to TRBD2. This CDR3 contains 17 residues. V dropped 4 bases and J dropped 1; count of bases not matched to a gene: 3. Germline CDR1 LNHNV, CDR2 YYDKDF (reference sequence). CDR3 sequence (DNA): TGTGCCACCAGCAAGGGACTAGCGGGAAGGAACACCGGGGAGCTGTTTTTT. Translating gives CATSKGLAGRNTGELFF.

V usage is TRBV7-3 and J usage is TRBJ2-7; 7 bases align to TRBD2. Germline-derived CDR1 and CDR2 are SGHTA and FQGTGA. J was trimmed by 3 bases and V by 2 bases; bases with no gene match: 1. The CDR3 extends over 13 amino acids. CDR3 nucleotide sequence: TGTGCCAGCAGCTTAGCGGGGGACTACGAGCAGTACTTC. It specifies CASSLAGDYEQYF.